This TCR beta chain is from a study of blood T cells in healthy people across ages. The CDR3 spans 11 residues. Germline V gene data show CDR1 as DFQATT and CDR2 as SNEGSKA (reference sequence). Trimming took 4 bases from V and 2 from J, leaving 5 bases between them. Combining a sample-barcoded 5' primer with a J-beta primer mix, a second PCR ran for about 7 to 11 cycles. TCRdb ran MiXCR on the 5' RACE reads and lists one entry per CDR3 protein. Here the sample spans about 640,000 distinct CDR3 sequences, around three fifths being singletons. Points on this clonotype: Its matching antigen is unknown.

General study points: The fall in TCR beta diversity per million T cells was roughly linear with age. Both higher diversity and more naive CD4+ cells marked long-lived donors when set against aged donors. Conclusively comparing naive with antigen-experienced cells was impossible with unsorted PBMCs.

V is TRBV20-1 and J is TRBJ2-5, with unresolved D. The sample comprised blood. The receptor comes from a man between 60 and 75 years old in good health. The CDR3 DNA sequence: TGCAGTGCTACCGCTCAAGAGACCCAGTACTTC. Amino acids: CSATAQETQYF.